The present T cell receptor (beta chain) was sequenced within a study of Graves' ophthalmopathy and Graves' hyperthyroidism. Study in general: Peripheral blood collection took place at initial diagnosis, before any treatment.

The PBMCs originated from approximately 10 ml of fresh peripheral blood. RNA transcripts served as template for amplifying TCR beta CDR3 sequences. RT-PCR in the first round used HTBI primers; a second-round multiplex PCR followed. TCRdb itself ran the multiplex PCR reads through MiXCR, one entry per CDR3 protein. This sample yields hundreds of thousands of distinct CDR3 sequences, of which 20% to 25% are seen a single time; roughly 3.2% belongs to the top ten. General study findings and limits: Separation of ophthalmopathy from stable hyperthyroidism was achieved by a 13-signature model, at approximately 90% sensitivity and approximately 81% specificity. Most expanded thyroid clonotypes above 0.001 frequency also appeared in blood.

V lost 5 bases and J 1 base, leaving 12 bases between the germline ends. CDR3 size: 14 residues. Germline CDR1 and CDR2: LNHDA and SQIVND (reference sequence). Regarding this clonotype: Its cognate antigen is unknown.

This clonotype originated in a woman aged 18-29 years with stable Graves' hyperthyroidism. Material for sequencing was peripheral blood. The rearrangement uses TRBV19 and TRBJ2-7, with D tentatively TRBD1 (5 bases). CDR3: CASSPGLFSYEQYF. For the CDR3, the DNA is TGTGCCAGTAGTCCAGGGCTATTTTCCTACGAGCAGTACTTC.